Below, one T cell receptor (beta chain) is given with its context. There are a few counts of this clone. Its antigen specificity is not known. Base qualities are missing; no much larger clone stands one base away. Spanning cysteine to phenylalanine, the CDR3 consists of 14 amino acids. Of the read, only the CDR3 DNA is kept; its 42 bases are in frame from base 1. Germline trimming amounts to 6 bases on V and 2 bases on J, with 6 as the count of junction bases outside the gene matches. Sequences MNHEY (CDR1) and SVGAGI (CDR2) are obtained from the germline V gene. This sample stems from a study of graft-versus-host responses after intestinal transplantation (dated by TCRdb to the early 2020s). Looking at the study overall: The transplants that recipients received were multivisceral, liver-intestinal, or isolated intestinal. The cohort enrolled fewer than 25 intestinal transplant recipients including one retransplant, and a few patients lacking pretransplant specimens were excluded. Rather than being sequenced by the commercial service, samples from a few later patients were sequenced in-house on an Illumina MiSeq and processed with MiXCR. After intestinal transplantation, graft-versus-host and host-versus-graft alloreactive T cell clones were followed in the graft, circulation and bone marrow using bulk TCR-beta CDR3 sequencing. A peak of at least 4% donor T cells among recipient peripheral blood mononuclear cells was the definition used for donor T cell macrochimerism. To identify alloreactive clones, pre-transplant mixed lymphocyte reaction products were sequenced and compared with unstimulated pre-transplant donor and recipient T cells. Every recipient was given anti-thymocyte globulin induction, followed by about three years of maintenance tacrolimus and steroids. Study-wide findings and limitations: High GvH to HvG T cell clonal ratios were observed in the allografts of patients with donor T cell macrochimerism. The relatively low number and heterogeneity of intestinal transplant patients limited the conclusions. Early after transplant, peak levels of circulating GvH clones were found to be associated with declines in HvG clones. GvH clones were found in recipient bone marrow, and some of the GvH clones appeared earlier in ileal mucosa or blood, which is consistent with an intestinal mucosal origin.

Blood samples were collected up to 4 times in the first month after transplant and then at least monthly when available. The library was obtained by the immunoSEQ multiplex PCR assay. For most patients, genomic DNA was subjected to high-throughput TCR-beta CDR3 sequencing by Adaptive Biotechnologies. On the study's bioinformatics: Adaptive's ImmunoSEQ software was the source of the TCR sequencing data for 18 patients, while a few other patients were processed with MiXCR and VDJtools. CDR3 nucleotide sequences shared between donor and recipient were removed because their origin could not be assigned. Alloreactive clones required at least 2-fold expansion over unstimulated cells and minimum CFSE-low frequency of 0.002% (template counts) or 0.001% (read counts). Mappable clones were those detected in sequenced pre-transplant spleen, lymph node, or MLR CFSE-low populations of the donor or recipient. Cumulative frequency of alloreactive clones was calculated as a percentage of all sequences weighted by copy number. The immuneACCESS repertoire file appears here via TCRdb, limited to in-frame rearrangements. These files lack a portion of the clones; in checked studies, under half of the deficit traces to unresolved V genes, and the cause of the others is not known. That table supplies the V and J calls and clone size; D and trimming were determined from the DNA. This sample is represented by 40,000 or so clones; under 85% of them were singletons. Of the sample, approximately 3.7% falls within the top ten clones.

The rearrangement joined TRBV6-5 to TRBJ2-7; 8 bases in the junction line up with TRBD2. Sequencing used PBMCs, obtained about 38 months after transplant. The receptor was isolated from a human patient who received an intestinal transplant, so some T cells may come from the graft donor. At the DNA level, the sequence is TGTGCCAGCAGGGCTTTAGCGGGACCCTACGAGCAGTACTTC. Its coded protein is CASRALAGPYEQYF.